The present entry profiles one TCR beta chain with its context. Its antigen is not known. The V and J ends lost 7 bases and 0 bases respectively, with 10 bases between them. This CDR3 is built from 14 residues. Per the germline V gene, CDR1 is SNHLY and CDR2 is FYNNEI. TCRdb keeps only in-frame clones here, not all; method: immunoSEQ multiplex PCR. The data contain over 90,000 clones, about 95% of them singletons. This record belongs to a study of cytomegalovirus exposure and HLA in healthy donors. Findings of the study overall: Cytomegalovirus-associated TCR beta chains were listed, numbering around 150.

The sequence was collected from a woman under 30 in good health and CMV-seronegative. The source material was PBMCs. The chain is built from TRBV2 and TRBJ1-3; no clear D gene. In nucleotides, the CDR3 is TGTGCCAGCACCGAGTGGAGCTCTGGAAACACCATATATTTT. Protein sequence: CASTEWSSGNTIYF.